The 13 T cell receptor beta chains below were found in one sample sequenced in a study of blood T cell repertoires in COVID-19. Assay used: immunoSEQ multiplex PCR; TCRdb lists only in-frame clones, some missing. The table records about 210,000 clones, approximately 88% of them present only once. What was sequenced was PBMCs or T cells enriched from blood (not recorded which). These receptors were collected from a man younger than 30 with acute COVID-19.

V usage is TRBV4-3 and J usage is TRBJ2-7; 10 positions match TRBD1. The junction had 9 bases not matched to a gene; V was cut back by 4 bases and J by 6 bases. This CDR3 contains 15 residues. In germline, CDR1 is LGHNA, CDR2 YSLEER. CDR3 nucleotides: TGCGCCAGCAGCCTTTCCGGGACAGGGGTCTCCGAGCAGTACTTC. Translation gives CASSLSGTGVSEQYF.

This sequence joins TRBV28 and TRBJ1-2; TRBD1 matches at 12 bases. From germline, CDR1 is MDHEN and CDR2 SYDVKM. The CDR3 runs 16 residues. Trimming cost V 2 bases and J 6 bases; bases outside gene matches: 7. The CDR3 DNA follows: TGTGCCAGCAGTTTACCCCTGGGACAGGGGGCCAATGGCTACACCTTC. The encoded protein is CASSLPLGQGANGYTF.

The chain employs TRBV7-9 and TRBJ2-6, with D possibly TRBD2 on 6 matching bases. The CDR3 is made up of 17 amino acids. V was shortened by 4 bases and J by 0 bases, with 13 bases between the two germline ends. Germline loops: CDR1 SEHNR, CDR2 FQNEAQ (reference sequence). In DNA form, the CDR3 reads TGTGCCAGCAGCTCCCTTGCGGGAAACTCTGGGGCCAACGTCCTGACTTTC. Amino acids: CASSSLAGNSGANVLTF.

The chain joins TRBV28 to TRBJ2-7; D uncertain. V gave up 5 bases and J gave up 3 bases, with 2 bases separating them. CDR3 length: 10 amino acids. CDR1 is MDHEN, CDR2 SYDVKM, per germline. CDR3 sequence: CASSLYEQYF. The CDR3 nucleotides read TGTGCCAGCAGTCTCTACGAGCAGTACTTC.

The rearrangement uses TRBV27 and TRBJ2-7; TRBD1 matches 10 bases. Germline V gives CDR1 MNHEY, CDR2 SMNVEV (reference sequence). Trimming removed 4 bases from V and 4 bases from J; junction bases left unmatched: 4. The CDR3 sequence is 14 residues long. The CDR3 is CASSYGQGVYEQYF. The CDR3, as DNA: TGTGCCAGCAGTTATGGACAGGGGGTTTACGAGCAGTACTTC.

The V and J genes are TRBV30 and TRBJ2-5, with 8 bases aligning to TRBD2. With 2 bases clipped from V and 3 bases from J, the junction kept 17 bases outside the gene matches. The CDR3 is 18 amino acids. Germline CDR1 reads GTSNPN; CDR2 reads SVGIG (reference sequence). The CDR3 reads CAWSPLGLATLSEETQYF. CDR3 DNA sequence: TGTGCCTGGAGTCCCCTTGGACTAGCTACTCTATCTGAAGAGACCCAGTACTTC.

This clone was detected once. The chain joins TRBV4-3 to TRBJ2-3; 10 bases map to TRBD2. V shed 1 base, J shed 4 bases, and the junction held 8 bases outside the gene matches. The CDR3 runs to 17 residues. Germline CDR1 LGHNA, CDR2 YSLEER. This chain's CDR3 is CASSQGQRGLAADTQYF. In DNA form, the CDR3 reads TGCGCCAGCAGCCAAGGGCAACGTGGACTAGCGGCAGATACGCAGTATTTT.

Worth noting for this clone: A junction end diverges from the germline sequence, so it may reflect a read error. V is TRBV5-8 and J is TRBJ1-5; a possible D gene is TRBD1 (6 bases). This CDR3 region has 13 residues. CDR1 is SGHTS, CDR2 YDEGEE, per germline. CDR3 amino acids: CASTLTGRRPQHF. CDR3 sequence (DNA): TGTGCCAGCACCTTGACAGGCCGGCGGCCCCAGCATTTT.

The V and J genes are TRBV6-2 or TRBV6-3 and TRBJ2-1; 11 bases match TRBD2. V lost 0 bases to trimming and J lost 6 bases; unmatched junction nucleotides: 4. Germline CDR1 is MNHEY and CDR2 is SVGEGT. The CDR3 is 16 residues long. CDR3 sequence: CASSYSLAGGSNEQFF. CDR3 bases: TGTGCCAGCAGTTACTCGCTAGCGGGAGGTAGCAATGAGCAGTTCTTC.

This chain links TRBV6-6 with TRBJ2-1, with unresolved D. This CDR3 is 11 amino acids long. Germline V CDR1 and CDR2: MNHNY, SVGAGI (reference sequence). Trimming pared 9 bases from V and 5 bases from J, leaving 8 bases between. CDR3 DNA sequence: TGTGCCAGTTCACTTGACAATGAGCAGTTCTTC. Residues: CASSLDNEQFF.

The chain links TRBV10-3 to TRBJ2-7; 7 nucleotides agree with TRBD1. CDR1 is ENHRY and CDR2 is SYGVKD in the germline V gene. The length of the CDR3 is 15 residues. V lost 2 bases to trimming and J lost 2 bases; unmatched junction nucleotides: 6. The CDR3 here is CAISEEGGRTYEQYF. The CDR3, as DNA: TGTGCCATCAGTGAGGAAGGGGGCCGAACCTACGAGCAGTACTTC.

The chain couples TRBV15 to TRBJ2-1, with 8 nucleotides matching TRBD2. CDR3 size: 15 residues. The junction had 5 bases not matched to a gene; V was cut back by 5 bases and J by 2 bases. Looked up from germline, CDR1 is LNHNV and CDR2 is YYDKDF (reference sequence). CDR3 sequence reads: CATSREAGAYNEQFF. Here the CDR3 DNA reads TGTGCCACCAGCCGGGAAGCGGGAGCCTACAATGAGCAGTTCTTC.

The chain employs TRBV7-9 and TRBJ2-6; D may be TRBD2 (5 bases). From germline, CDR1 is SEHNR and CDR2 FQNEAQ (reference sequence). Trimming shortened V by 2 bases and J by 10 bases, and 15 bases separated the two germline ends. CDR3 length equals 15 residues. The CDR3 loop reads CASSLSKDRENVLTF. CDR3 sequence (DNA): TGTGCCAGCAGCTTAAGTAAGGATCGGGAAAACGTCCTGACTTTC.